Here is one T cell receptor (beta chain) with its context. The antigen is not known. Germline V gene data show CDR1 as SGHRS and CDR2 as YFSETQ. CDR3 length equals 14 residues. V lost 6 bases, J lost 8 bases, and 8 bases stayed unmatched. This table comes from immunoSEQ multiplex PCR, and its TCRdb copy is limited to in-frame clones, with some not included. The repertoire has 2 million to 2.5 million clones, 85% to 95% of them found once; the top ten carry around 0.4%. The sample comes from a study of shared clonotypes between healthy human individuals. Regarding the study as a whole: Naive subsets typically showed greater estimated richness than memory subsets. Some naive CD4 clonotypes, 4% to 6%, turned up in common across a few donors.

This chain connects TRBV5-1 to TRBJ2-1; 10 nucleotides agree with TRBD2. Sequences were obtained from naive CD4+ T cells from PBMCs. Subset: CD45RA+ positively selected. The clonotype originates from a man younger than 35 in good health. Some clones in this sample may be carry-over from other donors' samples. The CDR3 DNA sequence: TGCGCCAGCATGGCTAGCGGGAGTAGAGATGAGCAGTTCTTC. Encoded protein: CASMASGSRDEQFF.